This T cell receptor beta chain was recovered during a study of cytomegalovirus exposure and HLA in healthy donors. The germline V gene encodes CDR1 GTSNPN and CDR2 SVGIG (reference sequence). The CDR3 has 14 residues. V dropped 3 bases and J dropped 1 base, with 10 bases sitting between them. Overall study findings and caveats: The study listed about 150 cytomegalovirus-associated TCR beta chains. Sequencing had likely introduced a cluster of highly shared sequence variants as an artifact. In a later analysis, V- and J-gene trimming of beta chains associated with a DCLRE1C missense variant, replicated independently. Some public TCRs appeared in many individuals, while most sequences were rare.

To note about this clone: The antigen is not known.

The PCR used 60 Vbeta and 13 Jbeta primers. TCRdb keeps only in-frame clones here, not all; method: immunoSEQ multiplex PCR. The repertoire has over 130,000 clones, more than 75% of them found once; the top ten carry over 2%. The gene calls are TRBV30 and TRBJ2-1, with D perhaps matching TRBD2 (5 bases). The TCR was taken from a man in his forties or fifties in good health and CMV-seronegative. Sequencing used PBMCs. DNA of the CDR3: TGTGCCTGGAGAGTCGCGGGTTCCTACAATGAGCAGTTCTTC. It translates to CAWRVAGSYNEQFF.